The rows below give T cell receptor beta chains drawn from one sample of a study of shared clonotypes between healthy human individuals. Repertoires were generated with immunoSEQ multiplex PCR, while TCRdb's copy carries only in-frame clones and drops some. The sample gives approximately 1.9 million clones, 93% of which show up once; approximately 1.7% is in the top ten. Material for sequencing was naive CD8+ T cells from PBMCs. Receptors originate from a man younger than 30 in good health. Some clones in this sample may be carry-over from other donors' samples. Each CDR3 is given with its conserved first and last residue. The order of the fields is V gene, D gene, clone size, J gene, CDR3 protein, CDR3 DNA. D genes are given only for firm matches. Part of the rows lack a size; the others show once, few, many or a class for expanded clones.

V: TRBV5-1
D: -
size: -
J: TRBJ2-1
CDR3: CASSLSPLSQAYNEQFF
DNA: TGCGCCAGCAGCTTGTCTCCCCTTTCGCAGGCCTACAATGAGCAGTTCTTC

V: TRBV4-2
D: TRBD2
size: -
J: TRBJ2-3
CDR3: CASSQDQGLAGADTQYF
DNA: TGTGCCAGCAGCCAAGATCAAGGACTAGCGGGAGCAGATACGCAGTATTTT

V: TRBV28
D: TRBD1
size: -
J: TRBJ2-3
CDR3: CASSPGTGGPDTQYF
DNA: TGTGCCAGCAGCCCTGGGACAGGGGGACCAGATACGCAGTATTTT

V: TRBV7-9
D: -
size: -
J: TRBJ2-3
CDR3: CASSGVPVGTQYF
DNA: TGTGCCAGCAGCGGAGTCCCGGTTGGTACGCAGTATTTT

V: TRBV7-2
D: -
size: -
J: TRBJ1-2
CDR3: CASSSREGAVYGYTF
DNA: TGTGCCAGCAGCTCCCGAGAAGGGGCCGTCTATGGCTACACCTTC

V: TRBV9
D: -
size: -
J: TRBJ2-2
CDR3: CASSVPGSTGELFF
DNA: TGTGCCAGCAGCGTACCAGGGTCCACCGGGGAGCTGTTTTTT

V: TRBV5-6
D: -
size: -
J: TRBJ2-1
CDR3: CASSFSGPYNEQFF
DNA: TGTGCCAGCAGCTTCTCCGGACCTTACAATGAGCAGTTCTTC

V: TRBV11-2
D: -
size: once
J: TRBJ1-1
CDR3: CASSFPWGKNTEAFF
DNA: TGTGCCAGCAGCTTCCCTTGGGGGAAGAACACTGAAGCTTTCTTT

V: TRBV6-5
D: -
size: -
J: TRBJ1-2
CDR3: CASRGRGMSEHTF
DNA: TGTGCCAGCAGGGGGCGAGGAATGTCGGAGCACACCTTC

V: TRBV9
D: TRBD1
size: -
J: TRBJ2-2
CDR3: CASSAPGTAMNTGELFF
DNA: TGTGCCAGCAGCGCCCCCGGGACAGCGATGAACACCGGGGAGCTGTTTTTT

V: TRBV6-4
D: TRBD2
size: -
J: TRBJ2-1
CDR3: CASSWREGNEQFF
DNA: TGTGCCAGCAGCTGGCGGGAGGGGAATGAGCAGTTCTTC

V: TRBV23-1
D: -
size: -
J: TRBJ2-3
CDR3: CASSHSGADTDTQYF
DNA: TGCGCCAGCAGTCACTCAGGGGCGGACACAGATACGCAGTATTTT

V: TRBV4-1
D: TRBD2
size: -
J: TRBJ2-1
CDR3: CASSALAVSYNEQFF
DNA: TGCGCCAGCAGCGCACTAGCGGTGTCCTACAATGAGCAGTTCTTC

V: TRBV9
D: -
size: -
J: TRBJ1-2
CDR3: CASRDGQSRYPYGYTF
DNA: TGTGCCAGCAGAGACGGGCAGTCCCGTTACCCCTATGGCTACACCTTC

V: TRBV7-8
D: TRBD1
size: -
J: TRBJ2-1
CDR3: CASSLERGRVLEQFF
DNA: TGTGCCAGCAGCTTAGAGAGGGGGCGTGTACTCGAGCAGTTCTTC

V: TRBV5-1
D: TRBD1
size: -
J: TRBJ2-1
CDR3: CASRLTGDYNEQFF
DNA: TGCGCCAGCAGGTTGACAGGGGACTACAATGAGCAGTTCTTC

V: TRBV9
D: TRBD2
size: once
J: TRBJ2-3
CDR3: CASSPGLAGADTQYF
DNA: TGTGCCAGCAGCCCGGGACTAGCGGGGGCAGATACGCAGTATTTT

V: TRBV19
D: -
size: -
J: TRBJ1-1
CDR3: CASSTLETENTEAFF
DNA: TGTGCCAGTAGTACCCTCGAGACAGAAAACACTGAAGCTTTCTTT

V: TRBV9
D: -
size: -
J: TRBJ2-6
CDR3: CASGEPQRSDAGANVLTF
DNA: TGTGCCAGCGGGGAACCCCAAAGGTCCGATGCTGGGGCCAACGTCCTGACTTTC

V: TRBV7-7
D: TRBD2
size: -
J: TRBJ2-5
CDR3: CASSSGTSGRPQETQYF
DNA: TGTGCCAGCAGCTCAGGGACTAGCGGGAGGCCCCAAGAGACCCAGTACTTC

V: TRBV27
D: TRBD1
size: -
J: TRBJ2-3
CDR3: CASSWGTGGADTQYF
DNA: TGTGCCAGCAGTTGGGGGACAGGGGGTGCAGATACGCAGTATTTT

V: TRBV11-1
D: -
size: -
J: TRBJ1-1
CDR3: CASSSGRSTEAFF
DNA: TGTGCCAGCAGCTCCGGACGGAGCACTGAAGCTTTCTTT

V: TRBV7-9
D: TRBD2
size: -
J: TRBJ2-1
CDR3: CASSANPGLALLYEQFF
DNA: TGTGCCAGCAGCGCGAACCCGGGACTAGCGCTCCTCTATGAGCAGTTCTTC

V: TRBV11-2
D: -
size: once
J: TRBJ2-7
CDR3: CASEGSPSYEQYF
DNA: TGTGCCAGCGAGGGCAGCCCATCCTACGAGCAGTACTTC

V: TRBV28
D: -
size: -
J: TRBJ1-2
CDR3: CASSFGRGHYGYTF
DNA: TGTGCCAGCAGTTTTGGGCGGGGTCACTATGGCTACACCTTC

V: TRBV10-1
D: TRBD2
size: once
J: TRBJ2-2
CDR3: CARSLAGRYTGELFF
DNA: TGCGCCAGGTCTTTAGCGGGGCGATACACCGGGGAGCTGTTTTTT

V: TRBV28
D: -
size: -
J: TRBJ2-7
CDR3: CASSFRGAGSYEQYF
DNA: TGTGCCAGCAGTTTCCGGGGGGCTGGGTCCTACGAGCAGTACTTC

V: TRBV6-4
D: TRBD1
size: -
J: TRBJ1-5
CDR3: CASLRTNRGNQPQHF
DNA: TGTGCCAGCCTACGAACGAACAGGGGGAATCAGCCCCAGCATTTT

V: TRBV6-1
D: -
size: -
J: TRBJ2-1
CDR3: CGALSSYNEQFF
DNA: TGTGGAGCGTTGAGCTCCTACAATGAGCAGTTCTTC